This TCR beta chain was sequenced in a study of PD-L1 blockade in urothelial cancer. Study information: Analysis of the blood was performed 3 weeks (second dose) and 6 weeks after treatment start. Blood gave a median 141,255 T cells. General study findings and limits: At the 3-week point, tumor-associated blood clones expanded more in durable-benefit patients.

Time point here: peripheral blood 6 weeks after treatment start. Regarding this clone: Its target is unknown.

TCRdb's copy holds only in-frame clones and misses some; the assay was immunoSEQ multiplex PCR. The data contain about 50,000 clones, roughly 84% of them singletons. This CDR3 contains 15 residues. Germline V lookup: CDR1 GTSNPN, CDR2 SVGIG (reference sequence). Trimming stripped 3 bases from V and 0 bases from J, with 12 bases between. The sequence came from a man between 50 and 59 years old with urothelial cancer. The chain joins TRBV30 to TRBJ1-5, with D possibly being TRBD1 (5 bases). Sequencing used PBMCs, obtained around atezolizumab (anti-PD-L1) treatment. CDR3 sequence (DNA): TGTGCCTGGAGCAACCAGGGACTTAGCAATCAGCCCCAGCATTTT. Amino acid sequence: CAWSNQGLSNQPQHF.